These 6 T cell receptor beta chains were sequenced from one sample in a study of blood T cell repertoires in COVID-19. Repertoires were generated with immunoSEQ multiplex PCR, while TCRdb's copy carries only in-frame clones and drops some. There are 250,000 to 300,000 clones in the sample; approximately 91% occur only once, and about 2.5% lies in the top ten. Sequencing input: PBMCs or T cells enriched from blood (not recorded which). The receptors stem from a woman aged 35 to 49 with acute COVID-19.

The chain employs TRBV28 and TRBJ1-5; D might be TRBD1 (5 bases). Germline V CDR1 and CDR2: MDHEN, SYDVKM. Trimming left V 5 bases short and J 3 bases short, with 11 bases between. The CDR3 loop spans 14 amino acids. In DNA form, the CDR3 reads TGTGCCAGCAGTGCGTGGGGCGACAATCAGCCCCAGCATTTT. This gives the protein CASSAWGDNQPQHF.

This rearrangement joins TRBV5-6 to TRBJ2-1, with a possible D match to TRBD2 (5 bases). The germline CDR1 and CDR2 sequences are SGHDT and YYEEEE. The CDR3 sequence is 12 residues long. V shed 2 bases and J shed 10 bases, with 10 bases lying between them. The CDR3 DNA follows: TGTGCCAGCAGCTTCGGATCGGGGGAGCAGTTCTTC. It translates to CASSFGSGEQFF.

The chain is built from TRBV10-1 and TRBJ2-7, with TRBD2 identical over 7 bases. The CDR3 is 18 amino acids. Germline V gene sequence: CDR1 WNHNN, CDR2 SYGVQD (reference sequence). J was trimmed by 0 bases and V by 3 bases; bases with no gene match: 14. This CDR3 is CASSDEGGPMSGSYEQYF. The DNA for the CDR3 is TGCGCCAGCAGTGATGAGGGAGGGCCAATGTCAGGCTCCTACGAGCAGTACTTC.

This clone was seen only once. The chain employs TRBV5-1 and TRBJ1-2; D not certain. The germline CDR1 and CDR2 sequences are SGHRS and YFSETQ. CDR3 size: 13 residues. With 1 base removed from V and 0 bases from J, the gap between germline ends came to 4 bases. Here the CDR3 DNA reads TGCGCCAGCAGCTTGACAGCTAACTATGGCTACACCTTC. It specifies CASSLTANYGYTF. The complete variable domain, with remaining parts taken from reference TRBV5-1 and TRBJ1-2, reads KAGVTQTPRYLIKTRGQQVTLSCSPISGHRSVSWYQQTPGQGLQFLFEYFSETQRNKGNFPGRFSGRQFSNSRSEMNVSTLELGDSALYLCASSLTANYGYTFGSGTRLTVV.

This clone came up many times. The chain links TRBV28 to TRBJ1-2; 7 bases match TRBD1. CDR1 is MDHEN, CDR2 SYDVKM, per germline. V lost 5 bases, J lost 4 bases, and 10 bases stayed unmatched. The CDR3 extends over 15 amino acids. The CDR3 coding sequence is TGTGCCAGCAGTCCCGGGCGAGCAGGGGGCTATGGCTACACCTTC. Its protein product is CASSPGRAGGYGYTF.

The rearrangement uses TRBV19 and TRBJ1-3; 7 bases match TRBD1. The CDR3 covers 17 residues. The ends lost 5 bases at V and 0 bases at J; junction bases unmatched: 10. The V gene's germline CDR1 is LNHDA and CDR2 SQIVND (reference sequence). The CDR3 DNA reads TGTGCCAGTAGTCTCCGGGACAGCCTTTACTCTGGAAACACCATATATTTT. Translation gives CASSLRDSLYSGNTIYF.